This T cell receptor beta chain comes out of a study of blood T cell repertoires in COVID-19. Looking at the study overall: Samples taken during acute and convalescent COVID-19 were collected in the United States, Italy and Spain.

This clone is a singleton in its sample. Across fewer than 25 US areas, participants ranged in age from about 18 to 90 years. This CDR3 is 13 amino acids long. The V and J ends lost 5 bases and 5 bases respectively, with 10 bases between them. Germline CDR1 and CDR2: MNHEY and SMNVEV (reference sequence). In the original workflow: Amplifying reference gene primers gave estimates of nucleated cell counts. Produced via immunoSEQ multiplex PCR; TCRdb's table is partial and in-frame only. V and J calls and clone size follow that table, whereas D and trimming were derived from the DNA. The sample consists of 200,000 to 250,000 clones, roughly 85% of them appearing once.

Material: PBMCs or T cells enriched from blood (not recorded which). This clonotype was sampled from a man aged 30-40 years who had recovered from COVID-19. The chain carries TRBV27 and TRBJ1-5; tentative D call: TRBD1 (6 bases). The CDR3 nucleotides are TGTGCCAGCAGTCAGGGGATCGATCAGCCCCAGCATTTT. This encodes CASSQGIDQPQHF.